The text below deals with one TCR beta chain. The antigen is not known. The sample originates from a study of identifying expanded T cells in peripheral blood. This table comes from immunoSEQ multiplex PCR, and its TCRdb copy is limited to in-frame clones, with some not included. Among around 91,000 clones listed, around 88% were seen once. The V and J ends lost 3 bases and 9 bases, in that order; junction bases with no gene match: 4. This CDR3 has 15 residues. CDR1 and CDR2 (germline): SNHLY, FYNNEI. Study conclusions and caveats: Variance in clone template counts between two-week samples significantly increased with total template count across all healthy donors.

Material: blood. The sequence came from a person aged 18-70 years in good health. This chain connects TRBV2 to TRBJ2-1; TRBD2 matches 14 bases. Written as DNA, the CDR3 is TGTGCCAGCAGTGACCGACTAGCGGGAGGGTTTGAGCAGTTCTTC. Translated: CASSDRLAGGFEQFF.